The T cell receptor (beta chain) under discussion was sequenced for a study of cytomegalovirus exposure and HLA in healthy donors. Study-level points and caveats: TCR beta V- and J-gene trimming, according to a later analysis, was linked to a missense DCLRE1C variant. Some 150 TCR beta chains were listed as cytomegalovirus-associated.

V lost 4 bases and J lost 0, with 9 bases in between. This CDR3 has 14 residues. The germline V gene has CDR1 SGHTA and CDR2 FQGNSA. 60 Vbeta and 13 Jbeta primers were used in PCR. Authors' data handling: In a later analysis, the count reached some 75 million unique TCR beta chains, with 9 million to 11 million shared. Here immunoSEQ multiplex PCR was the method, and the copy in TCRdb shows in-frame clones only, minus some. V, J and clone size derive from that table, while D and trimming were established from the DNA sequence. The sample has 150,000 to 200,000 clones, 65% to 80% seen once. To note about this clone: Its antigen is undetermined.

The chain is built from TRBV7-2 and TRBJ1-1, with a weak D call TRBD1 (6 bases). Sequenced sample: PBMCs. This clonotype originated in a woman aged 40-49 years in good health and CMV-seronegative. The CDR3 nucleotides read TGTGCCAGCAGCTCGACAGGATTGAACACTGAAGCTTTCTTT. It encodes CASSSTGLNTEAFF.